This T cell receptor (beta chain) is from a study of blood T cell repertoires in COVID-19. Background on the study: Researchers got acute and convalescent COVID-19 samples from the United States, Italy and Spain. Sources were T cells, B-cell-depleted T cells, or PBMCs; the material itself was cDNA or gDNA.

This clone was recorded once. CDR1 is MRHNA and CDR2 is SNTAGT in the germline V gene. The V and J ends lost 6 bases and 5 bases, in that order; junction bases with no gene match: 7. The CDR3 contains 14 residues. In the authors' workflow: Amplification of reference gene primers was used by the study to estimate nucleated cell counts. Method: immunoSEQ multiplex PCR; TCRdb's copy keeps in-frame clones and lacks some. The DNA gave D and trimming, while V, J and clone size come from that table. The table records approximately 220,000 clones, under 90% of them present only once. The source is a woman aged 40-49 years with active or convalescent COVID-19. Sequencing was performed on peripheral blood. The chain carries TRBV6-4 and TRBJ2-5, with 9 bases aligning to TRBD1. The CDR3 bases are TGTGCCAGCAGCCGGGACAGGGTCAGGGAGACCCAGTACTTC. It translates to CASSRDRVRETQYF.